Listed below are T cell receptor beta chains from one sample, sequenced in a study of cytomegalovirus exposure and HLA in healthy donors. Sequencing was performed with immunoSEQ multiplex PCR; in TCRdb, only in-frame clones are kept and a portion is missing. In the table there are about 190,000 clones, over 70% of which are singletons. The sequenced material came from PBMCs. Source of these receptors: a young woman in good health and CMV-seropositive. Each CDR3 is given with its conserved first and last residue. A D gene is named only where the DNA matches it firmly. The size entry is marked missing in some rows and otherwise reads once, few, many or a size class.

j_gene: TRBJ2-4
d_gene: TRBD1
v_gene: TRBV9
abundance: -
CDR3aa: CASSVGTGNNIQYF
CDR3nt: TGTGCCAGCAGCGTAGGGACAGGGAACAACATTCAGTACTTC

j_gene: TRBJ2-3
d_gene: -
v_gene: TRBV2
abundance: -
CDR3aa: CASMRVRADTQYF
CDR3nt: TGTGCCAGCATGAGGGTCCGGGCAGATACGCAGTATTTT

j_gene: TRBJ1-1
d_gene: TRBD1
v_gene: TRBV5-4
abundance: -
CDR3aa: CASSSGTGVEGAFF
CDR3nt: TGTGCCAGCAGCTCCGGGACAGGGGTAGAAGGAGCTTTCTTT

j_gene: TRBJ2-1
d_gene: TRBD1
v_gene: TRBV19
abundance: -
CDR3aa: CASSTRQGSSTINEQFF
CDR3nt: TGTGCCAGTAGTACGAGACAGGGAAGTTCCACGATCAATGAGCAGTTCTTC

j_gene: TRBJ1-1
d_gene: -
v_gene: TRBV30
abundance: -
CDR3aa: CAWTRTVNTEAFF
CDR3nt: TGTGCCTGGACGAGGACAGTGAACACTGAAGCTTTCTTT

j_gene: TRBJ2-5
d_gene: -
v_gene: TRBV7-8
abundance: -
CDR3aa: CASSDGLRRETQYF
CDR3nt: TGTGCCAGCAGCGATGGACTGAGGCGAGAGACCCAGTACTTC

j_gene: TRBJ2-2
d_gene: -
v_gene: TRBV2
abundance: few
CDR3aa: CASSPGFSSTGELFF
CDR3nt: TGTGCCAGCAGTCCAGGGTTTTCAAGCACCGGGGAGCTGTTTTTT

j_gene: TRBJ1-4
d_gene: -
v_gene: TRBV28
abundance: -
CDR3aa: CASTTASLKRRGYEKLFF
CDR3nt: TGTGCCAGCACTACAGCCAGCTTAAAGAGAAGGGGTTATGAAAAACTGTTTTTT

j_gene: TRBJ1-5
d_gene: -
v_gene: TRBV2
abundance: -
CDR3aa: CASSEDRNQPQHF
CDR3nt: TGTGCCAGCAGTGAGGACAGAAATCAGCCCCAGCATTTT

j_gene: TRBJ2-7
d_gene: -
v_gene: TRBV2
abundance: -
CDR3aa: CASSEASHEQYF
CDR3nt: TGTGCCAGCAGTGAGGCTAGCCACGAGCAGTACTTC

j_gene: TRBJ2-5
d_gene: TRBD2
v_gene: TRBV7-3
abundance: -
CDR3aa: CASSPKGVGGGQETQYF
CDR3nt: TGTGCCAGCAGCCCCAAAGGGGTGGGCGGGGGACAAGAGACCCAGTACTTC

j_gene: TRBJ1-1
d_gene: -
v_gene: TRBV9
abundance: -
CDR3aa: CASSSGLLLYTEAFF
CDR3nt: TGTGCCAGCAGCTCAGGACTGTTGCTCTACACTGAAGCTTTCTTT

j_gene: TRBJ1-2
d_gene: -
v_gene: TRBV5-1
abundance: -
CDR3aa: CASSLEARESYGYTF
CDR3nt: TGCGCCAGCAGCTTGGAGGCCAGGGAAAGCTATGGCTACACCTTC

j_gene: TRBJ1-2
d_gene: -
v_gene: TRBV29-1
abundance: -
CDR3aa: CSVEEGAEGYTF
CDR3nt: TGCAGCGTTGAAGAGGGAGCGGAGGGCTACACCTTC

j_gene: TRBJ2-7
d_gene: -
v_gene: TRBV5-6
abundance: few
CDR3aa: CASSLEPVYEQYF
CDR3nt: TGTGCCAGCAGCTTGGAGCCCGTCTACGAGCAGTACTTC

j_gene: TRBJ2-1
d_gene: TRBD2
v_gene: TRBV2
abundance: -
CDR3aa: CASGGLAGQQFF
CDR3nt: TGTGCCAGCGGGGGACTAGCGGGGCAGCAGTTCTTC

j_gene: TRBJ2-1
d_gene: -
v_gene: TRBV19
abundance: -
CDR3aa: CASKRASHNEQFF
CDR3nt: TGTGCCAGTAAACGAGCCTCCCACAATGAGCAGTTCTTC

j_gene: TRBJ1-1
d_gene: TRBD1
v_gene: TRBV5-1
abundance: once
CDR3aa: CASSLTGGDAEAFF
CDR3nt: TGCGCCAGCAGCCTGACAGGGGGCGACGCTGAAGCTTTCTTT

j_gene: TRBJ1-4
d_gene: -
v_gene: TRBV4-1
abundance: few
CDR3aa: CASSEQGRGEKLFF
CDR3nt: TGCGCCAGCAGCGAACAGGGTCGAGGTGAAAAACTGTTTTTT

j_gene: TRBJ1-4
d_gene: TRBD1
v_gene: TRBV2
abundance: -
CDR3aa: CASDLKTGLDEKLFF
CDR3nt: TGTGCCAGCGATCTTAAGACAGGGTTGGATGAAAAACTGTTTTTT

j_gene: TRBJ1-1
d_gene: -
v_gene: TRBV5-1
abundance: -
CDR3aa: CASSADLNTEAFF
CDR3nt: TGCGCCAGCAGCGCGGATCTAAACACTGAAGCTTTCTTT

j_gene: TRBJ1-5
d_gene: TRBD1
v_gene: TRBV29-1
abundance: -
CDR3aa: CSVDRGQGQPQHF
CDR3nt: TGCAGCGTTGATAGGGGGCAGGGTCAGCCCCAGCATTTT